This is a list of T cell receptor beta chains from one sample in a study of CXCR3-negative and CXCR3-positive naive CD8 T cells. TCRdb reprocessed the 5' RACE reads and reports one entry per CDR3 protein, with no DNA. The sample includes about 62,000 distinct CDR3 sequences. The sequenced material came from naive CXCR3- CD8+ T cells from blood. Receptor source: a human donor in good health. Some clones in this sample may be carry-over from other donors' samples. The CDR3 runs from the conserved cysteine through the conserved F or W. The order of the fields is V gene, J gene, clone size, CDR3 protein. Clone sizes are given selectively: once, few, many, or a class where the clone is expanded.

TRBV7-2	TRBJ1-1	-	CASFGGAGNTEAFF
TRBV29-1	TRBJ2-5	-	CSAMTSGGTQETQYF
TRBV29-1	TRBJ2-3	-	CSVPRGENPKPSTDTQYF
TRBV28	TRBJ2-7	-	CASSLGRRTSYEQYF
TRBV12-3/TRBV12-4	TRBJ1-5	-	CASSLSVGNQPQHF
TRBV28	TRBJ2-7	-	CASSLYRVSYGPYEQYF
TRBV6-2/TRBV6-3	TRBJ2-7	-	CASSYLDSPYEQYF
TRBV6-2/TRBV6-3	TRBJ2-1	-	CASSYLGGRGTYNEQFF
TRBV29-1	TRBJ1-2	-	CSVDGRPEGYTF
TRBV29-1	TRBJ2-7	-	CSVTLRTGTDEQYF
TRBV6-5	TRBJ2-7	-	CASSYLGQGIYEQYF
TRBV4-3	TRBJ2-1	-	CASSHLDRAHEQFF
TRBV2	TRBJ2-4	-	CASSEGGATRAKNIQYF
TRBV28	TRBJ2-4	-	CASVVAGGNIQYF
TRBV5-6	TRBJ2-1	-	CASSLSRGAVSYNEQFF
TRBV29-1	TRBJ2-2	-	CSVALTWNTGELFF
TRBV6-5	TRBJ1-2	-	CASSFSGDGYTF
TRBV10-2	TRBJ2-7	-	CASSEGLPYEQYF
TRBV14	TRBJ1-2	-	CASSQGDSYGYTF
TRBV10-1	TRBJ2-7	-	CASSEGLATYF
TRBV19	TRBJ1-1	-	CASSSGLIGDTEAFF
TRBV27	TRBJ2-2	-	CASSPSVGVAGVFTGELFF
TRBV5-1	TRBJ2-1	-	CASSLARRPWEQFF
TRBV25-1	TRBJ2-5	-	CASSELAGDEQETQYF
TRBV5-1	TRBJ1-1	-	CASSLAGGVNTEAFF
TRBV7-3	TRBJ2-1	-	CASSTSGESNEQFF
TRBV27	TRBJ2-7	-	CASSLPPGQGPSGEQYF
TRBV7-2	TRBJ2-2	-	CASSLFPASGVTGELFF
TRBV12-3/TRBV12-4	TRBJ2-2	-	CAAGGHGELFF
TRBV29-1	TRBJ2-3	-	CSVEDGGAQYF
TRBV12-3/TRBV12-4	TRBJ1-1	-	CASSLLNTEAFF
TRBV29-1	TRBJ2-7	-	CSVDYGYEQYF
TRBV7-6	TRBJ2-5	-	CASSPNSGETQYF
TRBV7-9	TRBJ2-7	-	CASSARTSGGSYEQYF
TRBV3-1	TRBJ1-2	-	CASSSNRETYGYTF
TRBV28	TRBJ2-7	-	CASSRDRKYEQYF
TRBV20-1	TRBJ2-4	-	CSARSSVENIQYF
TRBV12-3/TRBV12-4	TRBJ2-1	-	CASSPALGYNEQFF
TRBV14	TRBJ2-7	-	CASSQWAGAYEQYF
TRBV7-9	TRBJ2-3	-	CATEDRRLGTDTQYF
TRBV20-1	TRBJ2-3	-	CAGDGAGGTDTQYF
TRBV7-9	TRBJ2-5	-	CASAGAANWRETQYF
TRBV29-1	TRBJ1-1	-	CSVEGSGGHTEAFF
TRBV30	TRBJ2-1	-	CAWSVLNEQFF
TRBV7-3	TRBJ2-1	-	CASSIDNEQFF
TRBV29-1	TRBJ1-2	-	CSVEDEDGRGKDGYTF
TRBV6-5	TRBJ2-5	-	CASSYGGAGVLETQYF
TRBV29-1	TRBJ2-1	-	CSVDSASGSYNEQFF
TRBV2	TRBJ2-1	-	CASSRTSGGHNEQFF
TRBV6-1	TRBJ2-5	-	CASSELGNQETQYF
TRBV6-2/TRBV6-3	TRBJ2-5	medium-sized	CASGTTIQETQYF
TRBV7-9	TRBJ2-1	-	CASSTTPYNEQFF
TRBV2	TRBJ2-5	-	CASTSINQETQYF
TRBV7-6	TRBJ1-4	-	CASSLGTGPEKLFF
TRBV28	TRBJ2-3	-	CASSFGGIWDTQYF
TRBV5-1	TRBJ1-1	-	CASGGNTEAFF
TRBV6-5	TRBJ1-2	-	CASSYGRNYGYTF
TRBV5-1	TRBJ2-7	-	CASSLWGQTYEQYF
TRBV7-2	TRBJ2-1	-	CASSQQGHMDNEQFF